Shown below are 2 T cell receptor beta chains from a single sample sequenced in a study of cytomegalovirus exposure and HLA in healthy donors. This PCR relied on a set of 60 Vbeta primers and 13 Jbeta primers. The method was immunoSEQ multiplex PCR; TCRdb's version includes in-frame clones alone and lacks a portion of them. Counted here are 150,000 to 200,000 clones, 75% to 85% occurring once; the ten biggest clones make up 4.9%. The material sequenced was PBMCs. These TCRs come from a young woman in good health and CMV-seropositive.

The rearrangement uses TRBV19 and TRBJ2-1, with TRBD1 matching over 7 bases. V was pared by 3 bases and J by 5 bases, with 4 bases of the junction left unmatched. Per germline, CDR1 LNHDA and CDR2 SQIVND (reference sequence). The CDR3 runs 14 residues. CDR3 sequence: CASSMGDSNNEQFF. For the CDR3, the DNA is TGTGCCAGTAGTATGGGGGACAGTAACAATGAGCAGTTCTTC.

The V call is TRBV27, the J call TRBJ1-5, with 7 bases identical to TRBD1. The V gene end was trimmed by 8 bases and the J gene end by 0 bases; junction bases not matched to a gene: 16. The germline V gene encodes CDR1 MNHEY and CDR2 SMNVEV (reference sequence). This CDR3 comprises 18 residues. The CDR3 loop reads CASLWDSTNPYSNQPQHF. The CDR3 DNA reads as TGTGCCAGCCTTTGGGACAGTACAAATCCGTATAGCAATCAGCCCCAGCATTTT.